This T cell receptor beta chain was sequenced in a study of cytomegalovirus exposure and HLA in healthy donors. Study findings and constraints: Among immune exposure information, only CMV serostatus was available. Among the CMV-associated chains, three were confirmed in vitro as specific for CMV antigens. Previously analyzed data showed that most TCR beta V segments were productive at a frequency of about 87% or about 30%.

The CDR3 is 12 amino acids. Germline assignment: CDR1 SGHRS and CDR2 YFSETQ. V dropped 2 bases and J dropped 11 bases, with 13 bases sitting between them. The PCR made use of 60 Vbeta and 13 Jbeta primers. The data were produced by immunoSEQ multiplex PCR, yet TCRdb's version contains in-frame clones alone and is incomplete. The sample contains approximately 150,000 clones, roughly 77% of which appear only once. This clone was recorded a few times. Its antigen is not identified. The specimen was PBMCs. This receptor was taken from a man in his forties in good health and CMV-seronegative. The chain couples TRBV5-1 to TRBJ1-1, with unresolved D. DNA for the CDR3: TGCGCCAGCAGCTTCGACGCGGTTCAGGCTTTCTTT. Translated, it gives CASSFDAVQAFF.